This paragraph covers one T cell receptor beta chain sequence. As yet, its antigen is unknown. This sample was included in a study of beta chain features in type 1 diabetes. Study overall: Across the samples, approximately 110,000,000 sorted cells were examined in total. Whole-study findings and limits: VDJ junctions in type 1 diabetes patients carried more deletions and fewer insertions. Significant though moderate, a shortening of TCRB CDR3s appeared in all four CD4+ subsets of Type 1 diabetes patients.

V shed 0 bases and J shed 1 base, with 9 bases lying between them. The CDR3 spans 15 residues. Germline CDR1 and CDR2: SGDLS and YYNGEE. Expressed TCRB transcripts were sequenced, since all the RNA that had been isolated was reverse transcribed. The table came from immunoSEQ multiplex PCR; TCRdb's copy has only in-frame clones and leaves some out. The sample records roughly 340,000 clones, around an eighth being singletons. The TCR originated in a woman aged 18-29 years with type 1 diabetes. The chain carries TRBV9 and TRBJ2-3; D remains unclear. Input material: naive CD4+ T cells from blood. CDR3 residues: CASSVGPVGTDTQYF. The DNA for the CDR3 is TGTGCCAGCAGCGTAGGGCCAGTTGGCACAGATACGCAGTATTTT.